This TCR beta chain was retrieved from a study of T cells in Graves' hyperthyroidism and ophthalmopathy. Regarding the study as a whole: Ophthalmopathy was identified by the model a median around 6.3 months ahead of onset. Most thyroid clonotypes that were expanded above 0.001 also turned up in blood.

Amplified TCR beta CDR3 regions came from RNA transcripts. Initially, a first-round RT-PCR of the TCR CDR3 employed the HTBI primer set. TCRdb recomputed calls from the multiplex PCR reads with MiXCR, one row per CDR3 protein. The data show roughly 750,000 distinct CDR3 sequences, with 16% seen just once and approximately 8% held by the top ten. This clonotype was counted ten times or more. Its antigen is still unknown. Graves' hyperthyroidism qualified as stable when ophthalmopathy did not progress within 18 months. In making diagnoses, clinical symptoms, serum thyroxine and TRAb, thyroid ultrasound and orbital computed tomography were all used. Sequencing used blood. The source is a man in his late teens or twenties with Graves' hyperthyroidism.

The CDR3 spells CASSLAGTSTEAFF. CDR3 coding DNA: TGTGCCAGCAGCTTGGCAGGGACGAGCACTGAAGCTTTCTTT. This chain links TRBV11-3 with TRBJ1-1; weak D call: TRBD1 (5 bases). Germline V CDR1 and CDR2: SGHNT, YENEEA. V was shortened by 3 bases and J by 4 bases, with 12 bases between the two germline ends. This CDR3 is 14 amino acids long.